The sequence of this T cell receptor (beta chain) was determined in a study of T cells in Graves' hyperthyroidism and ophthalmopathy. A patient was excluded if there was uncontrolled infection, other autoimmune disease, pregnancy or lactation. A 10 ml volume of fresh peripheral blood provided the PBMCs. RNA transcripts yielded amplified TCR beta CDR3 regions. Primed by the HTBI set, a first-round RT-PCR was run on the TCR CDR3. TCRdb re-derived calls from the multiplex PCR reads in MiXCR, one entry per CDR3 protein. The sample holds some 490,000 distinct CDR3 sequences, around a fifth seen once. This CDR3 region has 16 residues. CDR1 is SGHRS, CDR2 YFSETQ, per germline. V gave up 4 bases and J gave up 2 bases; unmatched junction bases: 8.

Sequenced: blood. This chain connects TRBV5-1 to TRBJ2-3, with TRBD2 matching over 9 bases. The sequence came from a woman in her 70s with Graves' ophthalmopathy. In DNA form, the CDR3 reads TGCGCCAGCAGCCCCCAACTAGCGGGTCCCACAGATACGCAGTATTTT. Protein product: CASSPQLAGPTDTQYF.